This T cell receptor beta chain stems from a study of T cells after yellow fever vaccination. TCRdb recomputed calls from the 5' RACE reads with MiXCR, one row per CDR3 protein. The sample shows around 56,000 distinct CDR3 sequences, approximately 5.5% of them seen only once. This CDR3 is 15 amino acids long. Germline V gene sequence: CDR1 MGHRA, CDR2 YSYEKL. Trimming cost V 8 bases and J 2 bases, with 18 bases left between them. The specimen comprised PBMCs, either bulk or a sorted T-cell subset (CD4+, CD8+, memory, or dextramer-sorted; not recorded which), sampled on the day of the yellow fever booster vaccination. This TCR came from a young man who received the YFV17D yellow fever vaccine. This rearrangement joins TRBV4-1 to TRBJ2-5; possible D gene TRBD1, 6 bases. The DNA for the CDR3 is TGCGCCAGCGGACGACGGGACATAGTACAAGAGACCCAGTACTTC. Protein product: CASGRRDIVQETQYF.